A single sample is the source of the 18 T cell receptor beta chains below, sequenced in a study of cytomegalovirus exposure and HLA in healthy donors (dated by TCRdb to about 2017). Receptor libraries were prepared by the immunoSEQ multiplex PCR assay. For the multiplex PCR, a mixture combining 60 forward primers for TCR Vbeta segments and 13 reverse primers for TCR Jbeta segments was used. TCRdb took over this immuneACCESS table, retaining in-frame rearrangements with V and J assigned. Such tables are incomplete; in checked studies, under half of the missing clones stem from an unresolved V gene, and the remainder is unexplained. The sample includes about 200,000 clones, with around 85% observed a single time. The ten largest clones add up to roughly 1.5% of the sample. Sample: PBMCs. These receptors all stem from a man aged 45-65 years in good health and CMV-seronegative.

The rearrangement links TRBV10-3 to TRBJ2-7; tentatively, D is TRBD2 (5 bases). Germline assignment: CDR1 ENHRY and CDR2 SYGVKD. The CDR3 totals 14 residues. The ends were cut back, 6 bases at V and 5 bases at J, with 17 bases in the middle. CDR3 nucleotides: TGTGCCATCAGAGGGAGCGAAGCCGTTGACGAGCAGTACTTC. Amino acid sequence: CAIRGSEAVDEQYF.

This clone was recorded many times. This chain links TRBV5-4 with TRBJ2-7; D is perhaps TRBD2 (6 bases). The CDR3 has 15 residues. CDR1 is SGHNT and CDR2 is YYREEE in the germline V gene (reference sequence). Trimming cost V 3 bases and J 3 bases, with 16 bases left between them. In nucleotides, the CDR3 is TGTGCCAGCAGCTACTCCGGGAGAACCTACTACGAGCAGTACTTC. Amino acids: CASSYSGRTYYEQYF. The whole variable domain, remainder taken from reference TRBV5-4 and TRBJ2-7, is ETGVTQSPTHLIKTRGQQVTLRCSSQSGHNTVSWYQQALGQGPQFIFQYYREEENGRGNFPPRFSGLQFPNYSSELNVNALELDDSALYLCASSYSGRTYYEQYFGPGTRLTVT.

The chain couples TRBV4-1 to TRBJ1-1; D is possibly TRBD1 (5 bases). CDR3 length equals 16 residues. The V gene's germline CDR1 is MGHRA and CDR2 YSYEKL. V lost 3 bases and J lost 0, with 14 bases in between. The CDR3, as DNA: TGCGCCAGCAGCCAGCGACCCGACAGCCTGAACACTGAAGCTTTCTTT. Translating it yields CASSQRPDSLNTEAFF.

J is TRBJ1-3 and V is TRBV28, with 9 bases matching TRBD1. The junction had 8 bases not matched to a gene; V was cut back by 4 bases and J by 4 bases. The germline V gene has CDR1 MDHEN and CDR2 SYDVKM. This CDR3 contains 16 residues. CDR3 sequence (DNA): TGTGCCAGCAGTTCAGCCGGGACAGGGCCAGGAAACACCATATATTTT. Translation gives CASSSAGTGPGNTIYF.

CDR3 nucleotides: TGTGCCAGCAGCCCCCTACTGAGACTAGCTAATTACGAGCAGTACTTC. The encoded protein is CASSPLLRLANYEQYF. The chain couples TRBV5-5 to TRBJ2-7; TRBD2 aligns across 7 bases. Unmatched junction bases numbered 14, after V lost 4 bases and J lost 4 bases. Looked up from germline, CDR1 is SGHKS and CDR2 is YYEKEE (reference sequence). The CDR3 sequence is 16 residues long.

J is TRBJ2-5 and V is TRBV7-2; TRBD2 agrees at 11 bases. The J call may be faulty, since TRBJ2-7 better matches the DNA end. The CDR3 has 17 residues. Germline V gene data show CDR1 as SGHTA and CDR2 as FQGNSA. This CDR3 reads CASSYTPGLAASYEQYF. In nucleotides, the CDR3 is TGTGCCAGCAGCTATACGCCGGGACTAGCGGCTTCGTACGAGCAGTACTTC.

This clone was seen a handful of times. The chain joins TRBV7-2 to TRBJ1-1; unclear D gene. The CDR3 is 14 residues long. The germline V gene encodes CDR1 SGHTA and CDR2 FQGNSA. V gave up 4 bases and J gave up 4 bases, with 13 bases separating them. The CDR3 here is CASSSTRAGTEAFF. As DNA, the CDR3 is TGTGCCAGCAGCTCAACAAGGGCGGGCACTGAAGCTTTCTTT.

The V and J genes are TRBV6-6 and TRBJ1-2, with TRBD1 as a possible D gene (6 bases). Trimming took 2 bases from V and 4 from J, leaving 11 bases between them. The CDR3 covers 14 residues. Germline lookup yields CDR1 MNHNY and CDR2 SVGAGI (reference sequence). The CDR3 DNA reads TGTGCCAGCAGTTACGAACAGGGAGTCTATGGCTACACCTTC. Residues: CASSYEQGVYGYTF.

The V and J genes are TRBV10-2 and TRBJ1-1; a possible D gene is TRBD1 (5 bases). CDR1 and CDR2 from the germline V gene are WSHSY and SAAADI. Trimming shortened V by 6 bases and J by 0 bases, and 14 bases separated the two germline ends. The CDR3 spans 15 residues. CDR3 residues: CASSKPPTVNTEAFF. The DNA for the CDR3 is TGCGCCAGCAGCAAACCCCCGACAGTGAACACTGAAGCTTTCTTT.

This rearrangement joins TRBV27 to TRBJ2-2, with a tentative D call TRBD2 (5 bases). CDR1 MNHEY and CDR2 SMNVEV come from the germline V gene (reference sequence). CDR3 size: 13 residues. CDR3 amino acids: CATRWANTGELFF. The CDR3 DNA reads TGTGCAACTAGGTGGGCGAACACCGGGGAGCTGTTTTTT.

The chain recombines TRBV19 with TRBJ1-5; TRBD1 is a possible D gene (5 bases). Germline V gene lookup returns CDR1 LNHDA and CDR2 SQIVND (reference sequence). CDR3 length: 14 residues. Between the trimmed V and J ends, which lost 3 bases and 3 bases, there was a span of 9 bases. CDR3: CASSIAGNNQPQHF. CDR3 nucleotides: TGTGCCAGTAGTATCGCAGGGAACAATCAGCCCCAGCATTTT.

The chain carries TRBV29-1 and TRBJ2-5; D is possibly TRBD1 (5 bases). From germline, CDR1 is SQVTM and CDR2 ANQGSEA. V shed 2 bases and J shed 4 bases, with 11 bases lying between them. This CDR3 comprises 13 residues. CDR3 sequence reads: CSVEKARGETQYF. The CDR3 bases are TGCAGCGTTGAAAAAGCAAGGGGAGAGACCCAGTACTTC.

The chain recombines TRBV18 with TRBJ1-5; D is perhaps TRBD1 (5 bases). The CDR3 is 13 residues long. CDR1 is KGHSH and CDR2 is LQKENI in the germline V gene. V lost 1 base and J lost 7, with 8 bases in between. CDR3 residues: CASSPRGDQPQHF. DNA for the CDR3: TGTGCCAGCTCACCACGGGGGGACCAGCCCCAGCATTTT. The variable domain in full, with the rest retrieved from reference TRBV18 and TRBJ1-5, is NAGVMQNPRHLVRRRGQEARLRCSPMKGHSHVYWYRQLPEEGLKFMVYLQKENIIDESGMPKERFSAEFPKEGPSILRIQQVVRGDSAAYFCASSPRGDQPQHFGDGTRLSIL.

This chain uses TRBV4-1 with TRBJ2-3, with TRBD2 matching 13 bases. CDR1 is MGHRA, CDR2 YSYEKL, per germline. The V and J ends lost 4 bases and 5 bases, in that order; junction bases with no gene match: 9. This CDR3 contains 17 residues. In nucleotides, the CDR3 is TGCGCCAGCAGCCTATCCCGACTAGCGGGAGGCCAAGATACGCAGTATTTT. This gives the protein CASSLSRLAGGQDTQYF.

The genes are TRBV7-8 and TRBJ1-1; 7 nucleotides line up with TRBD1. The J segment lost 4 bases and the V segment lost 3 bases, leaving 8 bases of the junction unmatched. The CDR3 is made up of 15 amino acids. Germline V gene data show CDR1 as SGHVS and CDR2 as FQNEAQ. The CDR3 nucleotides are TGTGCCAGCAGCTTCGGGACAGCCGGGAGCACTGAAGCTTTCTTT. Translation gives CASSFGTAGSTEAFF.

The chain links TRBV5-1 to TRBJ2-1; 15 nucleotides match TRBD2. Trimming cost V 4 bases and J 10 bases; bases outside gene matches: 12. The CDR3 has 17 amino acids. CDR1 and CDR2 (germline): SGHRS, YFSETQ. CDR3 sequence: CASSLPGLAGGQGEQFF. In DNA, the CDR3 is TGCGCCAGCAGCCTCCCCGGACTAGCGGGAGGGCAAGGGGAGCAGTTCTTC.

The gene calls are TRBV7-9 and TRBJ2-1, with no clear D. This CDR3 contains 15 residues. V lost 5 bases and J lost 0, with 11 bases in between. Germline V gives CDR1 SEHNR, CDR2 FQNEAQ (reference sequence). The CDR3 DNA reads TGTGCCAGCAGCCCAACGGGTTACTCCTACAATGAGCAGTTCTTC. Translating it yields CASSPTGYSYNEQFF.

The V and J genes are TRBV28 and TRBJ2-5; 10 bases fit TRBD1. Germline CDR1 reads MDHEN; CDR2 reads SYDVKM. Trimming cost V 6 bases and J 0 bases; bases outside gene matches: 7. The CDR3 has 16 amino acids. The CDR3 here is CASSLRTGGYQETQYF. The CDR3 region has the DNA TGTGCCAGCAGCCTCCGGACAGGGGGATACCAAGAGACCCAGTACTTC. Based on the CDR3 plus reference TRBV28 and TRBJ2-5, the full variable domain is DVKVTQSSRYLVKRTGEKVFLECVQDMDHENMFWYRQDPGLGLRLIYFSYDVKMKEKGDIPEGYSVSREKKERFSLILESASTNQTSMYLCASSLRTGGYQETQYFGPGTRLLVL.